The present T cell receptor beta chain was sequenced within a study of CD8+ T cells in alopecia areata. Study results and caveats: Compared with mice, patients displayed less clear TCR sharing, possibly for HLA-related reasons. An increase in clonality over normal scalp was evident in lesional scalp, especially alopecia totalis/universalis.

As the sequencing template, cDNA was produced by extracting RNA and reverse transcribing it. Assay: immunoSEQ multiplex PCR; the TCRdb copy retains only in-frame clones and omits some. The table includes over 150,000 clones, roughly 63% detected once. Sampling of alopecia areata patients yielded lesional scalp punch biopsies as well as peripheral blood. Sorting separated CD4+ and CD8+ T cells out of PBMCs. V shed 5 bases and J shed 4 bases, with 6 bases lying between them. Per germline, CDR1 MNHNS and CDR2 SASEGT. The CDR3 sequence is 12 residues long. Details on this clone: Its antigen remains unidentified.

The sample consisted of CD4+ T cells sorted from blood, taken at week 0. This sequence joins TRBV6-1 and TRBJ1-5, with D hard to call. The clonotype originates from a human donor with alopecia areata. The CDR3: CASSSINQPQHF. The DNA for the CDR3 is TGTGCCAGCAGTTCAATAAATCAGCCCCAGCATTTT.